This TCR beta chain was captured by sequencing in a study of cytomegalovirus exposure and HLA in healthy donors. 60 Vbeta and 13 Jbeta primers were used in PCR. Here immunoSEQ multiplex PCR was the method, and the copy in TCRdb shows in-frame clones only, minus some. This sample has 98,000 or so clones, with 76% found just once. The V gene's germline CDR1 is LNHDA and CDR2 SQIVND (reference sequence). Trimming stripped 3 bases from V and 4 bases from J, with 14 bases between. The CDR3 loop spans 15 amino acids. Sequenced input: PBMCs. The V gene is TRBV19, the J gene TRBJ2-3; maybe TRBD2 (6 bases). The sequence derives from a man aged 40-50 years in good health and CMV-seronegative. The CDR3 region has the DNA TGTGCCAGTAGTATTCAAACTAGCCGACCAGATACGCAGTATTTT. Translation gives CASSIQTSRPDTQYF.